This TCR beta chain was documented in a study of T cells in Graves' hyperthyroidism and ophthalmopathy. Findings and caveats of the study: Ophthalmopathy and stable hyperthyroidism were told apart by a 13 V-J model.

The CDR3 extends over 15 amino acids. Germline assignment: CDR1 DFQATT and CDR2 SNEGSKA (reference sequence). The V gene end was trimmed by 6 bases and the J gene end by 5 bases; junction bases not matched to a gene: 11. From RNA transcripts, TCR beta CDR3 regions were amplified. First-round RT-PCR with HTBI primers amplified the TCR CDR3 region. TCRdb re-derived calls from the multiplex PCR reads in MiXCR, one entry per CDR3 protein. Of a few hundred thousand distinct CDR3 sequences listed, 12% to 15% are singletons. This clonotype was seen repeatedly, ten times or more. Its target is not known. Each diagnosis was grounded in clinical symptoms, serum thyroxine and TRAb, thyroid ultrasound, and orbital computed tomography.

What was sequenced was blood. This sequence was found in a woman in her fifties or sixties with Graves' ophthalmopathy. V and J are TRBV20-1 and TRBJ2-5; TRBD1 matches at 11 bases. The CDR3 sequence is CSAKDRGPGGETQYF. CDR3 in DNA: TGCAGTGCCAAGGACAGGGGGCCGGGGGGGGAGACCCAGTACTTC.